The T cell receptor beta chain described here comes from a study of blood T cell repertoires in COVID-19. Study-wide context: COVID-19 samples collected from the United States, Italy and Spain covered acute and convalescent phases. In each case, the material was cDNA or gDNA derived from T cells, B-cell-depleted T cells, or PBMCs.

V dropped 1 base and J dropped 0 bases, with 13 bases sitting between them. This CDR3 contains 17 residues. In germline, CDR1 is SGHRS, CDR2 YFSETQ. As handled by the study authors: From reference gene primer amplification, estimates of nucleated cell counts were derived. Data came from immunoSEQ multiplex PCR; TCRdb stores just in-frame clones and leaves some out. V and J calls and clone size are as listed in that table; D and trimming were resolved from the DNA. The table has about 180,000 clones, roughly four fifths seen once. Source material: peripheral blood. This TCR derives from a human donor in a cohort sampled during active COVID-19. The chain employs TRBV5-1 and TRBJ2-2, with a tentative D call TRBD1 (6 bases). The CDR3 spells CASSLRQGITNTGELFF. In DNA form, the CDR3 reads TGCGCCAGCAGCTTGCGGCAGGGGATTACGAACACCGGGGAGCTGTTTTTT.